The text below deals with one TCR beta chain. Under the authors' procedure: Quantification of nucleated cells was approximated via reference gene primer amplification. The protocol was immunoSEQ multiplex PCR, while the TCRdb copy is restricted to in-frame clones and leaves out a portion. The V and J calls and the clone size are those of that table, but D and trimming were determined from the DNA. The table records 150,000 to 200,000 clones, approximately 86% of them present only once. The V gene end was trimmed by 4 bases and the J gene end by 7 bases; junction bases not matched to a gene: 8. CDR1 and CDR2 from the germline V gene are LGHNA and YSLEER. CDR3 length: 14 amino acids. This entry comes from a study of blood T cell repertoires in COVID-19. The age range of participants was 18 to 89 years, with residence in about 25 US areas. Assignment of participants to cohorts was predicated upon participant-reported clinical history.

This clonotype was sampled from a woman aged 55-75 years with acute COVID-19. J is TRBJ2-5 and V is TRBV4-3, with 8 nucleotides matching TRBD1. Sequenced material: PBMCs or T cells enriched from blood (not recorded which). The CDR3 loop is CASSPLGTGGTQYF. As DNA, the CDR3 is TGCGCCAGCAGCCCCCTTGGGACAGGCGGGACCCAGTACTTC.